A selection of T cell receptor beta chains follows, all from one sample in a study of cytomegalovirus exposure and HLA in healthy donors. Measured with immunoSEQ multiplex PCR; TCRdb has only the in-frame clones, and not every one. Among around 72,000 clones listed, 65% to 70% were seen once. Sequenced input: PBMCs. The receptors stem from a man aged 35-49 years in good health and CMV-seropositive. The CDR3 runs from the conserved cysteine through the conserved F or W.

j_gene: TRBJ2-7; v_gene: TRBV2; CDR3aa: CASSPLQGYEQYF
j_gene: TRBJ2-7; v_gene: TRBV11-3; CDR3aa: CASSQRERTAYEQYF
j_gene: TRBJ1-2; v_gene: TRBV18; CDR3aa: CASSGRGGTDYGYTF
j_gene: TRBJ2-2; v_gene: TRBV29-1; CDR3aa: CSVRIWDNFGGELFF
j_gene: TRBJ1-1; v_gene: TRBV2; CDR3aa: CARTGGYTEAFF
j_gene: TRBJ2-1; v_gene: TRBV11-2; CDR3aa: CASSLRVSGLGEQFF
j_gene: TRBJ1-5; v_gene: TRBV7-8; CDR3aa: CASSLHFSNQPQHF
j_gene: TRBJ1-5; v_gene: TRBV7-2; CDR3aa: CASSLWGWGGQPQHF
j_gene: TRBJ1-1; v_gene: TRBV7-9; CDR3aa: CASSPLWGQGVSDTEAFF
j_gene: TRBJ1-4; v_gene: TRBV7-7; CDR3aa: CASRTGGTGRTNEKLFF